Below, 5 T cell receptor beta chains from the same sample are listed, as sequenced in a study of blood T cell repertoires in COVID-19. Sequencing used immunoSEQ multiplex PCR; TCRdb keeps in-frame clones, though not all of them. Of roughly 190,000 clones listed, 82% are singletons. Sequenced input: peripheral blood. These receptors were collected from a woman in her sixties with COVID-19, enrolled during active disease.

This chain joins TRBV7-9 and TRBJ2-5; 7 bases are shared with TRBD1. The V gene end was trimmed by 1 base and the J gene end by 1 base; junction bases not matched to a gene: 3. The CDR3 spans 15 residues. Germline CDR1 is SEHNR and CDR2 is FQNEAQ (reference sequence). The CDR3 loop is CASSLEWDSQETQYF. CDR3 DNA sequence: TGTGCCAGCAGCTTAGAATGGGACAGCCAAGAGACCCAGTACTTC.

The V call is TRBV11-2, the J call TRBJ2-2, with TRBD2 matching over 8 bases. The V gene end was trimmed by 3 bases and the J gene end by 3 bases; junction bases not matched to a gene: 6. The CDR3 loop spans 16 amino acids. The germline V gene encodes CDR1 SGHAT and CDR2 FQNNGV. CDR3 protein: CASSFPSGLYTGELFF. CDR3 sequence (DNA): TGTGCCAGCAGCTTCCCTAGCGGGCTCTACACCGGGGAGCTGTTTTTT.

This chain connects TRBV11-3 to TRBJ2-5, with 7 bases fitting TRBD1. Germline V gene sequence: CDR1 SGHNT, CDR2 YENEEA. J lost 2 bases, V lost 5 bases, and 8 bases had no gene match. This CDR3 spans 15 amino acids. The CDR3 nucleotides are TGTGCCAGCAGCGCCGGGACAGAGATTCAAGAGACCCAGTACTTC. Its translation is CASSAGTEIQETQYF.

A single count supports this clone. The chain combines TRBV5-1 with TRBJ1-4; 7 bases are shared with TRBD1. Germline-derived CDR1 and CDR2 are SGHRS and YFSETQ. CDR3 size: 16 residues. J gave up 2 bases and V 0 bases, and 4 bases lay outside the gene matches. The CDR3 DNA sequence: TGCGCCAGCAGCTTGGGACAGGGAAGCACTAATGAAAAACTGTTTTTT. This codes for CASSLGQGSTNEKLFF.

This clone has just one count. The CDR3 region is CASSYGQGFTEAFF. CDR3 bases: TGTGCCAGCAGTTATGGACAGGGCTTCACTGAAGCTTTCTTT. This chain uses TRBV6-6 with TRBJ1-1, with 8 positions matching TRBD1. The CDR3 is made up of 14 amino acids. V gave up 3 bases and J gave up 4 bases; unmatched junction bases: 4. Germline lookup yields CDR1 MNHNY and CDR2 SVGAGI (reference sequence).